The T cell receptor (beta chain) under discussion was sequenced for a study of T cell responses to AZD1222 COVID-19 vaccine. The overall study: The analysis combined second doses at about 4 or about 12 weeks.

Repertoires were generated with immunoSEQ multiplex PCR, while TCRdb's copy carries only in-frame clones and drops some. The repertoire holds roughly 70,000 clones, with roughly four fifths as singletons. The CDR3 is made up of 15 amino acids. In germline, CDR1 is SEHNR, CDR2 FQNEAQ (reference sequence). With 6 bases clipped from V and 0 bases from J, the junction kept 7 bases outside the gene matches. The sample consisted of peripheral blood, taken on day 0 of AZD1222 vaccination. The chain employs TRBV7-9 and TRBJ2-7, with 8 positions matching TRBD1. This clonotype originated in an adult in good health. CDR3 sequence (DNA): TGTGCCAGCAGTTCGGACAGGGCGCCCTCCTACGAGCAGTACTTC. Amino acid sequence: CASSSDRAPSYEQYF.